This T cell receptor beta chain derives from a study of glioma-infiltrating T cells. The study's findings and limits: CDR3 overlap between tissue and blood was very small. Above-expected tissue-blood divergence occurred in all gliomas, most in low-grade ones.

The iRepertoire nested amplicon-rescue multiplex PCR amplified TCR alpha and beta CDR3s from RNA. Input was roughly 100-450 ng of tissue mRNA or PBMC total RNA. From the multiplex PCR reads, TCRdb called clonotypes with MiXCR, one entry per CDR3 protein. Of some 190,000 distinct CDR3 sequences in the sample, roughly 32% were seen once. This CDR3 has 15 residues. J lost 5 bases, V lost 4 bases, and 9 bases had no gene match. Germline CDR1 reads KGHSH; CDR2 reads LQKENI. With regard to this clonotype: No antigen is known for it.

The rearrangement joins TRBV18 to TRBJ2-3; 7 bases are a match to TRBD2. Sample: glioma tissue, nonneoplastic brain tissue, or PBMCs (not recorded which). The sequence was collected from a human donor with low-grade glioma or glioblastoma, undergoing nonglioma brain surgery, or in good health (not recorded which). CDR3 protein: CASSLRSGIEDTQYF. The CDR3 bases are TGTGCCAGCTCACTTAGAAGCGGGATAGAAGATACGCAGTATTTT.